Each of the 29 T cell receptor beta chains below was sequenced from the same sample in a study of T cell changes during pregnancy in multiple sclerosis. Using immunoSEQ multiplex PCR, the repertoire was profiled, and TCRdb retains in-frame clones only, with some absent. The sample includes approximately 97,000 clones, 90% of them seen just once. The sequencing here drew on peripheral blood, taken in the second trimester of pregnancy. The receptors stem from a female donor in good health, enrolled as a control in a pregnancy study.

The CDR3 reads CASRTGQGAYNEQFF. CDR3 DNA sequence: TGTGCCAGCAGAACGGGACAGGGAGCTTACAATGAGCAGTTCTTC. This chain joins TRBV6-5 and TRBJ2-1; 9 positions match TRBD1. The CDR3 spans 15 residues. The V gene end was trimmed by 6 bases and the J gene end by 4 bases; junction bases not matched to a gene: 7. CDR1 and CDR2 (germline): MNHEY, SVGAGI.

The rearrangement links TRBV7-6 to TRBJ1-4; no reliable D call. The CDR3 sequence is 14 residues long. CDR1 is SGHVS and CDR2 is FNYEAQ in the germline V gene. V lost 5 bases to trimming and J lost 8 bases, with 15 bases between them. In nucleotides, the CDR3 is TGTGCCAGCAGCAGCCGGGTCCCTACAGAAAAACTGTTTTTT. As protein: CASSSRVPTEKLFF.

This rearrangement joins TRBV5-4 to TRBJ1-1; 7 bases fit TRBD1. The CDR3 extends over 16 amino acids. V shed 4 bases and J 1 base; nucleotides not matched to a gene: 10. Germline values: CDR1 SGHNT, CDR2 YYREEE (reference sequence). DNA for the CDR3: TGTGCCAGCAGCCCAACCTCGACAGGGACGAACACTGAAGCTTTCTTT. This translates into CASSPTSTGTNTEAFF.

The gene calls are TRBV7-8 and TRBJ1-1, with D hard to call. V was trimmed by 4 bases and J by 5 bases, leaving 8 bases between them. This CDR3 region has 12 residues. CDR1 and CDR2 from the germline V gene are SGHVS and FQNEAQ. CDR3 region: CASSYYQTEAFF. The CDR3 coding sequence is TGTGCCAGCAGCTACTATCAGACTGAAGCTTTCTTT.

The CDR3 is CASRPIDTGAFCYGYTF. CDR3 nucleotide sequence: TGTGCAAGTCGCCCGATCGATACAGGGGCGTTTTGCTATGGCTACACCTTC. The rearrangement uses TRBV12-2 and TRBJ1-2; the listed D gene, TRBD1, was not tested against the DNA. TRBV12-2 is designated a pseudogene. The CDR3 extends over 17 amino acids.

The V and J genes are TRBV7-2 and TRBJ1-2; D call uncertain. Germline V gives CDR1 SGHTA, CDR2 FQGNSA. The CDR3 has 13 amino acids. V gave up 3 bases and J gave up 8 bases, with 13 bases separating them. The CDR3 DNA is TGTGCCAGCAGCTTCATGTGGGGAGAAGGCTACACCTTC. Residues: CASSFMWGEGYTF. Supplemented by reference TRBV7-2 and TRBJ1-2, the full variable domain reads GAGVSQSPSNKVTEKGKDVELRCDPISGHTALYWYRQSLGQGLEFLIYFQGNSAPDKSGLPSDRFSAERTGGSVSTLTIQRTQQEDSAVYLCASSFMWGEGYTFGSGTRLTVV.

V and J are TRBV6-1 and TRBJ1-1; 8 bases fit TRBD1. Per germline, CDR1 MNHNS and CDR2 SASEGT. V lost 2 bases to trimming and J lost 5 bases; unmatched junction nucleotides: 16. The CDR3 totals 18 residues. The CDR3 sequence: CASSEPTFSRDRLTEAFF. The DNA for the CDR3 is TGTGCCAGCAGTGAACCAACATTTAGCCGGGACAGGTTGACTGAAGCTTTCTTT.

The chain combines TRBV19 with TRBJ2-7; 9 bases agree with TRBD2. Trimming took 4 bases from V and 3 from J; bases not matched to a gene: 1. Germline V lookup: CDR1 LNHDA, CDR2 SQIVND (reference sequence). The CDR3 has 13 amino acids. DNA of the CDR3: TGTGCCAGTAGTACGACTAGCGGCTACGAGCAGTACTTC. Its translation: CASSTTSGYEQYF.

The chain is built from TRBV6-5 and TRBJ1-1, with D perhaps matching TRBD1 (6 bases). The CDR3 contains 16 residues. Trimming removed 3 bases from V and 1 base from J, with 15 bases in between. The germline CDR1 and CDR2 sequences are MNHEY and SVGAGI. CDR3 loop: CASSYPTTTGNTEAFF. CDR3 nucleotide sequence: TGTGCCAGCAGTTATCCCACTACGACAGGGAACACTGAAGCTTTCTTT.

CDR3: CASSQERGGANVLTF. The CDR3, as DNA: TGCGCCAGCAGCCAAGAAAGAGGTGGGGCCAACGTCCTGACTTTC. The chain joins TRBV4-1 to TRBJ2-6, with no clear D. This CDR3 is 15 amino acids long. Germline CDR1 MGHRA, CDR2 YSYEKL. V lost 0 bases and J lost 3, with 6 bases in between.

This clone was counted a few times. The rearrangement links TRBV7-9 to TRBJ1-5; D is perhaps TRBD1 (6 bases). CDR1 is SEHNR and CDR2 is FQNEAQ in the germline V gene (reference sequence). CDR3 length: 12 amino acids. Trimming stripped 3 bases from V and 10 bases from J, with 10 bases between. The CDR3 loop reads CASSFEGGPQHF. The CDR3 nucleotides are TGTGCCAGCAGCTTCGAAGGGGGACCCCAGCATTTT.

The chain employs TRBV7-9 and TRBJ2-3; D gene ambiguous. The CDR3 spans 14 residues. The germline V and J ends were trimmed by 2 bases and 0 bases, with 6 bases remaining between them. Germline V CDR1 and CDR2: SEHNR, FQNEAQ (reference sequence). The CDR3 loop reads CASSLSASTDTQYF. CDR3 DNA: TGTGCCAGCAGCTTATCAGCGAGCACAGATACGCAGTATTTT.

V is TRBV5-6 and J is TRBJ1-3; possibly TRBD1 for D (5 bases). The CDR3 contains 16 residues. Looked up from germline, CDR1 is SGHDT and CDR2 is YYEEEE. The V and J ends lost 0 bases and 3 bases respectively, with 13 bases between them. The CDR3 sequence is CASSLEGAGIGNTIYF. CDR3 bases: TGTGCCAGCAGCTTGGAAGGGGCAGGGATTGGAAACACCATATATTTT.

This rearrangement joins TRBV9 to TRBJ2-3, with TRBD2 matching over 8 bases. The germline V gene has CDR1 SGDLS and CDR2 YYNGEE. The CDR3 loop spans 15 amino acids. V was clipped by 0 bases and J by 2 bases; unmatched bases: 2. The CDR3 loop reads CASSVEAGATDTQYF. As DNA, the CDR3 is TGTGCCAGCAGCGTAGAAGCGGGAGCCACAGATACGCAGTATTTT.

The rearrangement joins TRBV4-1 to TRBJ2-1, with 12 nucleotides matching TRBD2. Trimming cost V 1 base and J 5 bases; bases outside gene matches: 3. The CDR3 sequence is 16 residues long. Germline V gene sequence: CDR1 MGHRA, CDR2 YSYEKL. CDR3 loop: CASSQVRLAGDNEQFF. The DNA of the CDR3 is TGCGCCAGCAGCCAAGTACGACTAGCGGGAGACAATGAGCAGTTCTTC.

This sequence joins TRBV5-1 and TRBJ1-1; 8 bases align to TRBD1. CDR1 is SGHRS and CDR2 is YFSETQ in the germline V gene. Losses at the gene ends were 3 bases for V and 1 base for J; bases not matched to a gene: 2. This CDR3 has 14 amino acids. CDR3 nucleotides: TGCGCCAGCAGCTCTGGACAGGGGAACACTGAAGCTTTCTTT. It is translated as CASSSGQGNTEAFF.

J is TRBJ1-2 and V is TRBV7-2; 8 bases map to TRBD1. The germline gives CDR1 SGHTA, CDR2 FQGNSA. Unmatched junction bases numbered 12, after V lost 4 bases and J lost 8 bases. The CDR3 is 15 amino acids. The CDR3 loop reads CASSSDRASLAGYTF. The CDR3 coding sequence is TGTGCCAGCAGCTCGGACAGGGCGAGTTTGGCCGGCTACACCTTC.

The chain employs TRBV19 and TRBJ2-2, with 9 bases identical to TRBD1. Looked up from germline, CDR1 is LNHDA and CDR2 is SQIVND (reference sequence). This CDR3 comprises 16 residues. Germline trimming cut 9 bases from V and 4 bases from J; bases unmatched to any gene: 12. CDR3 in DNA: TGTGCCAGCTATCCCCGGGACAGGGCGGTCACCGGGGAGCTGTTTTTT. The encoded protein is CASYPRDRAVTGELFF.

This sequence joins TRBV19 and TRBJ1-1, with D uncertain. CDR3 size: 15 residues. Between the trimmed V and J ends, which lost 5 bases and 6 bases, there was a span of 19 bases. Germline CDR1 LNHDA, CDR2 SQIVND (reference sequence). The CDR3 DNA reads TGTGCCAGTAGTCCGCAGGCGCCGAGGGTCCCTGAAGCTTTCTTT. This gives the protein CASSPQAPRVPEAFF. Based on the CDR3 plus reference TRBV19 and TRBJ1-1, the full variable domain is DGGITQSPKYLFRKEGQNVTLSCEQNLNHDAMYWYRQDPGQGLRLIYYSQIVNDFQKGDIAEGYSVSREKKESFPLTVTSAQKNPTAFYLCASSPQAPRVPEAFFGQGTRLTVV.

The chain has TRBV5-1 and TRBJ2-7, with D perhaps matching TRBD2 (5 bases). V lost 3 bases, J lost 0 bases, and 19 bases lay in between. The CDR3 sequence is 17 residues long. Per the germline V gene, CDR1 is SGHRS and CDR2 is YFSETQ. The CDR3 nucleotides are TGCGCCAGCAGCTCGATAATAGGTACTAGGAGCTCCTACGAGCAGTACTTC. It codes for CASSSIIGTRSSYEQYF. Filled out from reference TRBV5-1 and TRBJ2-7, the complete variable domain reads KAGVTQTPRYLIKTRGQQVTLSCSPISGHRSVSWYQQTPGQGLQFLFEYFSETQRNKGNFPGRFSGRQFSNSRSEMNVSTLELGDSALYLCASSSIIGTRSSYEQYFGPGTRLTVT.

The genes are TRBV27 and TRBJ1-1; the D gene is possibly TRBD1 (5 bases). This CDR3 spans 14 amino acids. The germline CDR1 and CDR2 sequences are MNHEY and SMNVEV (reference sequence). Trimming left V 3 bases short and J 1 base short, with 9 bases between. The DNA for the CDR3 is TGTGCCAGCAGTTTGGGGGGTGGGAACACTGAAGCTTTCTTT. It encodes CASSLGGGNTEAFF.

This chain uses TRBV6-5 with TRBJ1-2; D possibly corresponds to TRBD1 (6 bases). The CDR3 sequence is 15 residues long. CDR1 is MNHEY, CDR2 SVGAGI, per germline. V dropped 6 bases and J dropped 3 bases, with 17 bases sitting between them. CDR3 residues: CASRIQGSGDYGYTF. CDR3 in DNA: TGTGCCAGCAGGATACAGGGTAGCGGGGACTATGGCTACACCTTC.

This rearrangement joins TRBV9 to TRBJ2-3; 7 bases are a match to TRBD2. Germline lookup yields CDR1 SGDLS and CDR2 YYNGEE. Losses at the gene ends were 4 bases for V and 2 bases for J; bases not matched to a gene: 10. This CDR3 spans 16 amino acids. The CDR3 here is CASSPGASGVTDTQYF. The CDR3 coding sequence is TGTGCCAGCAGCCCCGGGGCTAGCGGTGTCACAGATACGCAGTATTTT. Full variable domain (remainder filled in from reference TRBV9 and TRBJ2-3): DSGVTQTPKHLITATGQRVTLRCSPRSGDLSVYWYQQSLDQGLQFLIQYYNGEERAKGNILERFSAQQFPDLHSELNLSSLELGDSALYFCASSPGASGVTDTQYFGPGTRLTVL.

The rearrangement uses TRBV4-1 and TRBJ2-7; 10 nucleotides match TRBD1. Germline CDR1 MGHRA, CDR2 YSYEKL. The CDR3 extends over 16 amino acids. V lost 4 bases to trimming and J lost 7 bases; unmatched junction nucleotides: 13. DNA of the CDR3: TGCGCCAGCAGCCCCTCTCCGGGGACAGGGGCGGGGGAGCAGTACTTC. This gives the protein CASSPSPGTGAGEQYF.

The rearrangement links TRBV2 to TRBJ2-7; the D gene is possibly TRBD2 (6 bases). CDR1 SNHLY and CDR2 FYNNEI come from the germline V gene. The CDR3 runs to 14 residues. Between the trimmed V and J ends, which lost 2 bases and 7 bases, there was a span of 15 bases. CDR3 nucleotides: TGTGCCAGCAGTGAACGAGCCGTCCGGGGGGAGCAGTACTTC. Translated: CASSERAVRGEQYF.

J is TRBJ1-5 and V is TRBV6-6; 7 bases agree with TRBD1. Germline V gives CDR1 MNHNY, CDR2 SVGAGI (reference sequence). CDR3 length: 16 amino acids. V gave up 5 bases and J gave up 2 bases; unmatched junction bases: 9. The CDR3 loop is CASSTQAGGGNQPQHF. CDR3 bases: TGTGCCAGCAGTACCCAGGCAGGGGGAGGCAATCAGCCCCAGCATTTT.

The gene calls are TRBV28 and TRBJ2-7; no clear D. The CDR3 is made up of 15 amino acids. The germline V and J ends were trimmed by 2 bases and 0 bases, with 11 bases remaining between them. Germline V lookup: CDR1 MDHEN, CDR2 SYDVKM. CDR3 residues: CASSLDAAISYEQYF. CDR3 in DNA: TGTGCCAGCAGTTTAGACGCGGCAATCTCCTACGAGCAGTACTTC.

The chain couples TRBV19 to TRBJ2-1, with D perhaps matching TRBD1 (5 bases). The CDR3 length is 14 residues. Germline V lookup: CDR1 LNHDA, CDR2 SQIVND (reference sequence). Deletions cut 7 bases from V and 9 bases from J, with 19 bases between. The CDR3: CASKAEGRVSEQFF. DNA for the CDR3: TGTGCCAGTAAGGCCGAAGGCAGGGTGAGTGAGCAGTTCTTC.

This clone showed up just once. The chain combines TRBV28 with TRBJ2-1, with D possibly TRBD2 on 7 matching bases. Germline-derived CDR1 and CDR2 are MDHEN and SYDVKM. Trimming pared 2 bases from V and 3 bases from J, leaving 11 bases between. The CDR3 sequence is 15 residues long. CDR3 sequence (DNA): TGTGCCAGCAGTTTAACAGGGACTATCTACAATGAGCAGTTCTTC. Translation: CASSLTGTIYNEQFF.